The 2 T cell receptor beta chains below come from one sample, sequenced in a study of blood T cell repertoires in COVID-19. The data were produced by immunoSEQ multiplex PCR, yet TCRdb's version contains in-frame clones alone and is incomplete. The top ten clones hold less than 40% of a sample with tens of thousands of clones, just under 80% of them seen once. Sequencing was carried out using peripheral blood. The origin of the receptors is a man in his 60s with acute or convalescent COVID-19.

The V and J genes are TRBV9 and TRBJ2-1, with D maybe TRBD1 (6 bases). Trimming took off 6 bases at V and 2 bases at J, with 9 bases between the two ends. Germline V CDR1 and CDR2: SGDLS, YYNGEE. CDR3 length: 13 amino acids. This CDR3 is CASTPGAYNEQFF. CDR3 coding DNA: TGTGCCAGCACTCCAGGGGCCTACAATGAGCAGTTCTTC.

The rearrangement uses TRBV10-2 and TRBJ2-1, with D maybe TRBD1 (5 bases). The V gene lost 0 bases and the J gene lost 4 bases, with 10 bases spanning the gap. The CDR3 has 15 residues. Germline loops: CDR1 WSHSY, CDR2 SAAADI. CDR3 sequence (DNA): TGCGCCAGCAGTGAGTCTGGGGCAGGGTACAATGAGCAGTTCTTC. Its protein product is CASSESGAGYNEQFF.